This TCR beta chain came from a study of blood T cell repertoires in COVID-19. Produced via immunoSEQ multiplex PCR; TCRdb's table is partial and in-frame only. Of about 120,000 clones listed, about nine tenths are singletons. From germline, CDR1 is MNHEY and CDR2 SVGAGI. Trimming left V 4 bases short and J 1 base short, with 9 bases between. CDR3 size: 14 residues. The J gene is TRBJ2-3, the V gene TRBV6-5; D is uncertain. The source of this sequence is a human donor with active COVID-19. The donor label of this sample is uncertain. Sequencing was performed on peripheral blood. This chain's CDR3 is CASSFMGRTDTQYF. The CDR3 region has the DNA TGTGCCAGCAGTTTTATGGGCCGCACAGATACGCAGTATTTT.